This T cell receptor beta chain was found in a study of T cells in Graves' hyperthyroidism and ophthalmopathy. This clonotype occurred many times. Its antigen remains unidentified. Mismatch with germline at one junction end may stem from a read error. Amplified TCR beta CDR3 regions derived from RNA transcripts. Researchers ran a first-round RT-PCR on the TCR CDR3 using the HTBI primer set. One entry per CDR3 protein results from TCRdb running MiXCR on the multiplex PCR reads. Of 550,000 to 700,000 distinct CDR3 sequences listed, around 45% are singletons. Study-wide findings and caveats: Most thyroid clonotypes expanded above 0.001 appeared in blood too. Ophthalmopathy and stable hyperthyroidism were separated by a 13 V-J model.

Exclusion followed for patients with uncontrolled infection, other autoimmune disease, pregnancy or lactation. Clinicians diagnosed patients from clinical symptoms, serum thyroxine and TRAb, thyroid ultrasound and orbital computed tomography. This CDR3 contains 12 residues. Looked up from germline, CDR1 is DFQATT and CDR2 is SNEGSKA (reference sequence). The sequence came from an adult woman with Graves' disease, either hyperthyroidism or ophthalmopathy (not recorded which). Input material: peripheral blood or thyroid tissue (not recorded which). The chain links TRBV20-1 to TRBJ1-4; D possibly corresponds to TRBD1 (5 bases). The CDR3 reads CSARDTFGTNVF. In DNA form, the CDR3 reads TGCAGTGCTAGGGACACCTTCGGCACGAATGTTTTT.